The rows below give T cell receptor beta chains drawn from one sample of a study of T cells in Graves' hyperthyroidism and ophthalmopathy. MiXCR, applied by TCRdb to the multiplex PCR reads, yields one record per CDR3 protein. The repertoire holds around 530,000 distinct CDR3 sequences, under 20% seen once, with approximately 15% in the top ten. The sample comprised blood. The receptors stem from a woman in her late teens or twenties with Graves' ophthalmopathy. Both conserved end residues are part of each CDR3. D genes are given only for firm matches. Some rows mark clone size as missing; the rest say once, few, many or name a class of expanded clone.

clone size	V gene	D gene	J gene	CDR3 DNA	CDR3 protein
many	TRBV6-1	TRBD1	TRBJ1-1	TGTGCCAGCACCAAAGGGGGGACAGCAGCTTTCTTT	CASTKGGTAAFF
-	TRBV29-1	TRBD2	TRBJ2-1	TGCAGCGTTGAAGTAGCGGGGGCCAACAATGAGCAGTTCTTC	CSVEVAGANNEQFF
many	TRBV12-3/TRBV12-4	-	TRBJ1-1	TGTGCCAGCAGTTTCGGGGTCTCCATCCAGGGAGCTTTCTTT	CASSFGVSIQGAFF
few	TRBV5-1	TRBD2	TRBJ2-3	TGCGCCAGCAGCTTGGACCAAGCGGGGGGGCTGACAGATACGCAGTATTTT	CASSLDQAGGLTDTQYF
-	TRBV19	-	TRBJ2-1	TGTGCCAGTAGTATCCCGACCCAGGGGCTGGATGAGCAGTTCTTC	CASSIPTQGLDEQFF
many	TRBV28	-	TRBJ1-2	TGTGCCAATGGGGGCGGGGGGAAGGATGGCTACACCTTC	CANGGGGKDGYTF
few	TRBV29-1	-	TRBJ1-1	TGCAGCGTTGAAGTTGACAGTTCCACTGAAGCTTTCTTT	CSVEVDSSTEAFF
many	TRBV18	-	TRBJ1-1	TGTGCCAGCTCACCAGGACGGGTGGGGACTGAAGCTTTCTTT	CASSPGRVGTEAFF
-	TRBV19	-	TRBJ1-2	TGTGCCAGTAGTACACAAGACCCTTATGGCTACACCTTC	CASSTQDPYGYTF
many	TRBV30	TRBD1	TRBJ1-6	TGTGCCTGGAGCGGGACAGCCAATAATTCACCCCTCCACTTT	CAWSGTANNSPLHF
-	TRBV4-1	TRBD1	TRBJ1-1	TGCGCCAGTGACAGGGGGCTGAACACTGAAGCTTTCTTT	CASDRGLNTEAFF
few	TRBV27	-	TRBJ2-2	TGTGCCAGCAGTGCACATGAACCCACGAACACCGGGGAGCTGTTTTTT	CASSAHEPTNTGELFF
few	TRBV6-2/TRBV6-3	-	TRBJ1-1	TGTGCCAGCAACCGCTCACCCCGGGGGTGGAACACTGAAGCTTTCTTT	CASNRSPRGWNTEAFF
-	TRBV3-1	-	TRBJ2-3	TGTGCCAGCAGCCAAGATATCCAGCTGGAAGATACGCAGTATTTT	CASSQDIQLEDTQYF
few	TRBV5-5	TRBD1	TRBJ1-1	TGTGCCAGCAGCCGGGAAAACAGGGGGTTCGAAGAAGCTTTCTTT	CASSRENRGFEEAFF
many	TRBV6-1	-	TRBJ1-1	TGTGCCAGCAGTAGGGGCAGCAGGAACACTGAAGCTTTCTTT	CASSRGSRNTEAFF
-	TRBV6-1	-	TRBJ1-2	TGTGCCAGCAGTACCTCCCAATGGGGGGGCTACACCTTC	CASSTSQWGGYTF
once	TRBV7-9	-	TRBJ2-7	TGTGCCAGCAGCTCGGGACTCACCGCCTACGAGCAGTACTTC	CASSSGLTAYEQYF
many	TRBV7-9	-	TRBJ2-3	TGTGCCAGCAGCGAGTGGAGAACAGATACGCAGTATTTT	CASSEWRTDTQYF
-	TRBV30	TRBD1	TRBJ1-6	TGTGCCTGCTTAGGCCCCGGGACAGGCGGTTGGTCCCTCCACTTT	CACLGPGTGGWSLHF
few	TRBV15	-	TRBJ1-1	TGTGCCACCAGCAGAGCCACGGGGCAAAATGAAGCTTTCTTT	CATSRATGQNEAFF
many	TRBV7-9	TRBD2	TRBJ2-3	TGTGCCAGCAGCTTTTTCGGAGGGAGGGCCCTCACAGATACGCAGTATTTT	CASSFFGGRALTDTQYF
many	TRBV28	-	TRBJ2-1	TGTGCCAGCAGTTCCAATAGCGGCTACAATGAGCAGTTCTTC	CASSSNSGYNEQFF
-	TRBV3-1	-	TRBJ2-5	TGTGCCAGCAGCCAAGGAGGCAGGGGGGTGAGGGAGACCCAGTACTTC	CASSQGGRGVRETQYF
many	TRBV2	-	TRBJ1-1	TGTGCCAGCAGATTCACAGTGGAGAACACTGAAGCTTTCTTT	CASRFTVENTEAFF
-	TRBV6-1	-	TRBJ2-3	TGTGCCAGCAGATCAATCCACTTCATCGGACTTCCTTTCCCCATCATTCGGGGGTATTTT	CASRSIHFIGLPFPIIRGYF
many	TRBV5-8	-	TRBJ1-1	TGTGCCAGCAGCTTGGAGTCTTTCAGTGAAGCTTTCTTT	CASSLESFSEAFF
few	TRBV3-1	TRBD1	TRBJ2-1	TGTGCCAGCAGCCCAGGGGGATATGAGCAGTTCTTC	CASSPGGYEQFF
-	TRBV20-1	-	TRBJ1-5	TGCAGTGCTAGTAATTTCGTTGGGCAGCTCAATCAGCCCCAGCATTTT	CSASNFVGQLNQPQHF
many	TRBV5-1	TRBD1	TRBJ1-6	TGCGCCAGCAGCTTGGAAGGACAGGGGGCCTCCTATAATTCACCCCTCCACTTT	CASSLEGQGASYNSPLHF
-	TRBV6-2/TRBV6-3	-	TRBJ2-1	TGTGCCAGCACTTCCGGGTTGGGCAATAAGCAGTTCTTC	CASTSGLGNKQFF
-	TRBV4-2	-	TRBJ1-2	TGTGCCAGCAGCCAAGGATCTGGGTTGGATGGCTACACCTTC	CASSQGSGLDGYTF
many	TRBV7-2	TRBD2	TRBJ2-5	TGTGCCAGCAGCCCCACTAGCGGGGCCCCAGAGACCCAGTACTTC	CASSPTSGAPETQYF
-	TRBV6-2/TRBV6-3	-	TRBJ1-5	TGTGCCAGCAGTGGGATAGACAGATACAATCAGCCCCAGCATTTT	CASSGIDRYNQPQHF
many	TRBV11-2	-	TRBJ1-1	TGTGCCAGCAGCTTAGATACGGCTGAATACACTGAAGCTTTCTTT	CASSLDTAEYTEAFF
-	TRBV5-1	-	TRBJ2-5	TGCGCCAGCACCCCGGTGAACCAAGAGACCCAGTACTTC	CASTPVNQETQYF
many	TRBV9	-	TRBJ2-5	TGTGCCAGCAGCGTTTTTCCATTCCAAGAGACCCAGTACTTC	CASSVFPFQETQYF
-	TRBV29-1	TRBD1	TRBJ1-1	TGCAGCGTTGGACAGGGCACTGAAGCTTTCTTT	CSVGQGTEAFF
-	TRBV4-2	-	TRBJ1-3	TGTGCCAGCAGCCAAGGGCTTTCCCGCGCCATACTGAGAGGAAACACCATATATTTT	CASSQGLSRAILRGNTIYF
-	TRBV5-1	-	TRBJ2-3	TGCGCCAGCAGCTCAGTAGGAGAGAGGACAGATACGCAGTATTTT	CASSSVGERTDTQYF
-	TRBV6-1	-	TRBJ2-1	TGTGCCAGCAGACCAAAACCGGGACTCTCCTACAATGAGCAGTTCTTC	CASRPKPGLSYNEQFF
few	TRBV10-3	-	TRBJ2-3	TGTGCCAGCAGTGCATTATCCTTCGGGGGCACAGATACGCAGTATTTT	CASSALSFGGTDTQYF
-	TRBV15	-	TRBJ2-7	TGTGCCACCAGCAGCTACACCGCAAACACCTACGAGCAGTACTTC	CATSSYTANTYEQYF
many	TRBV7-9	-	TRBJ1-5	TGTGCCAGCAGCTTGGGACTAAATCAGCCCCAGCATTTT	CASSLGLNQPQHF
-	TRBV6-1	-	TRBJ2-2	TGTGCCAGCAGAGGGCCGGGAAGTGTAGAGACCGGGGAGCTGTTTTTT	CASRGPGSVETGELFF
few	TRBV7-6	TRBD1	TRBJ2-1	TGTGCCGGCAGCTTAGCGGCAACAGGGGGCGGCTACAATGAGCAGTTCTTC	CAGSLAATGGGYNEQFF
-	TRBV4-3	-	TRBJ2-2	TGCGCCAGCAAGGGTGACACCGGGGAGCTGTTTTTT	CASKGDTGELFF
few	TRBV30	TRBD2	TRBJ2-1	TGTGCCTGGGATCTAGCGGGAGGGGGCAATGAGCAGTTCTTC	CAWDLAGGGNEQFF
many	TRBV10-3	-	TRBJ2-7	TGTGCCATCAGTGAGTCCTGGCCCCCTGAAGGCTCCTACGAGCAGTACTTC	CAISESWPPEGSYEQYF